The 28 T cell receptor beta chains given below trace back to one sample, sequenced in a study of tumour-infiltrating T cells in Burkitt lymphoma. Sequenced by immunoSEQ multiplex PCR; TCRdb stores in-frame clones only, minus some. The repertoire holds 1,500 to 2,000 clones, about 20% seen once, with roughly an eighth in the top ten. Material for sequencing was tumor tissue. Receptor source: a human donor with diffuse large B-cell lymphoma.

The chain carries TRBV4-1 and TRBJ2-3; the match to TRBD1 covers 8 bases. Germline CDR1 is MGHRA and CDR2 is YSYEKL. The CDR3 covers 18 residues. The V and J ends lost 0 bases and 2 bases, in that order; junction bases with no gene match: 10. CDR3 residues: CASSQDPSPGQVTDTQYF. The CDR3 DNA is TGCGCCAGCAGCCAAGACCCTTCACCGGGACAGGTCACAGATACGCAGTATTTT.

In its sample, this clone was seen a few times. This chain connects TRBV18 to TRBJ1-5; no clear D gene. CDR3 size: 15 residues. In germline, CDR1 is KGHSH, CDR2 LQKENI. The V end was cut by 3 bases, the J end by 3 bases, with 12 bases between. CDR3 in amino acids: CASSPRRVANQPQHF. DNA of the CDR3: TGTGCCAGCTCACCCCGTCGGGTGGCCAATCAGCCCCAGCATTTT.

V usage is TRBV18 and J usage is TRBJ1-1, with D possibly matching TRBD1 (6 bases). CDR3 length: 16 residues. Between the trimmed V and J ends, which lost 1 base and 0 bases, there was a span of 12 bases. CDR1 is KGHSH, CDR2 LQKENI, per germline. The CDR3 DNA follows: TGTGCCAGCTCACCACGGGGAGGGGGGTTGAACACTGAAGCTTTCTTT. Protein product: CASSPRGGGLNTEAFF.

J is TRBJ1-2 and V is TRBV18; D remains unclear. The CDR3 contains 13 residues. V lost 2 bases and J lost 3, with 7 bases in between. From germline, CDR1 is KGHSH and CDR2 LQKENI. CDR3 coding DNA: TGTGCCAGCTCACCAGGGTCCCACTATGGCTACACCTTC. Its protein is CASSPGSHYGYTF.

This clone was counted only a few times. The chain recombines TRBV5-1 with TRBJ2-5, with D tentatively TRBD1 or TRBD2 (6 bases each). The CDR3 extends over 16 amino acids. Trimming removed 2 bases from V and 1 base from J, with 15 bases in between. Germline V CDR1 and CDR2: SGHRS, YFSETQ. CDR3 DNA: TGCGCCAGCAGCTTTGCGACGGGGGCCCTCCAAGAGACCCAGTACTTC. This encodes CASSFATGALQETQYF.

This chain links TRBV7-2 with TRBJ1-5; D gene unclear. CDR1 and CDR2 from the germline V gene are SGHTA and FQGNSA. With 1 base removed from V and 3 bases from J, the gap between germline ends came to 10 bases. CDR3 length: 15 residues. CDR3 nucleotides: TGTGCCAGCAGCTTAGGTGGACCCCCCAATCAGCCCCAGCATTTT. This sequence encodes CASSLGGPPNQPQHF.

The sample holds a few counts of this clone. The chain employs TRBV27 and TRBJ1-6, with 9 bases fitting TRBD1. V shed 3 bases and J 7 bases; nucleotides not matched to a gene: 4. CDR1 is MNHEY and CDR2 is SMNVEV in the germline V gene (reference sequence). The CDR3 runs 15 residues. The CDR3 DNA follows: TGTGCCAGCAGTTTGGGACAGGGCGGCAATTCACCCCTCCACTTT. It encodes CASSLGQGGNSPLHF.

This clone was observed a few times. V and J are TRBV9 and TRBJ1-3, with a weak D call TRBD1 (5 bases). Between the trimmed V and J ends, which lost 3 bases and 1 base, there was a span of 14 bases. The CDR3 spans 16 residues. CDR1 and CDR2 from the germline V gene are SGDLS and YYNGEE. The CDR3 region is CASSADPRGSGNTIYF. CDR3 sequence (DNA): TGTGCCAGCAGCGCCGATCCTAGGGGTTCTGGAAACACCATATATTTT.

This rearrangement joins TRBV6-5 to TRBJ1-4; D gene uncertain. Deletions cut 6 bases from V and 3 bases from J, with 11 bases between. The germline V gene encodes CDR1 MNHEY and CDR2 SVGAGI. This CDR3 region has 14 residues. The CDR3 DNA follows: TGTGCCAGCAGCCACCAGGCTGCTAATGAAAAACTGTTTTTT. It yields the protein CASSHQAANEKLFF.

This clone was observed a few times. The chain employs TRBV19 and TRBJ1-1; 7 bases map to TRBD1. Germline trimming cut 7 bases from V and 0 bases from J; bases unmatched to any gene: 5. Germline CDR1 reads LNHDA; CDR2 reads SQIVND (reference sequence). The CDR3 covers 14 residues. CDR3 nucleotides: TGTGCCAGTACCCGGGACAGTTTGAACACTGAAGCTTTCTTT. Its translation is CASTRDSLNTEAFF.

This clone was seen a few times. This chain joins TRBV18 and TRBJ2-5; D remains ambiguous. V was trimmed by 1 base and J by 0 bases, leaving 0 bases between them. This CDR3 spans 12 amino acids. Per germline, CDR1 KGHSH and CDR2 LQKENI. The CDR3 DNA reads TGTGCCAGCTCACCACACCAAGAGACCCAGTACTTC. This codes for CASSPHQETQYF.

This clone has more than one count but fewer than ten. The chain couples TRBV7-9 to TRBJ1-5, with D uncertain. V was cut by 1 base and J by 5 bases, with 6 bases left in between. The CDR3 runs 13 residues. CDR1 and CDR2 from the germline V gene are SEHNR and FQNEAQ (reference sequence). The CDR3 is CASSLEGYQPQHF. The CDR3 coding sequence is TGTGCCAGCAGCTTAGAGGGATATCAGCCCCAGCATTTT.

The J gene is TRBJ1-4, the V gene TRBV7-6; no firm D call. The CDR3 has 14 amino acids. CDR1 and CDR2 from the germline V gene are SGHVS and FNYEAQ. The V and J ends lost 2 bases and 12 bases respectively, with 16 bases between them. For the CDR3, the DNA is TGTGCCAGCAGCTTATGGGAGGGAGCGGGTGAACTGTTTTTT. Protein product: CASSLWEGAGELFF.

DNA of the CDR3: TGTGCCAGCAGCTTATTTTCGGGCGGGCCCAGCGAGCAGTACTTC. Protein: CASSLFSGGPSEQYF. This chain links TRBV7-6 with TRBJ2-7; possibly TRBD2 for D (5 bases). The germline V and J ends were trimmed by 2 bases and 6 bases, with 17 bases remaining between them. Germline V gives CDR1 SGHVS, CDR2 FNYEAQ. CDR3 length equals 15 residues.

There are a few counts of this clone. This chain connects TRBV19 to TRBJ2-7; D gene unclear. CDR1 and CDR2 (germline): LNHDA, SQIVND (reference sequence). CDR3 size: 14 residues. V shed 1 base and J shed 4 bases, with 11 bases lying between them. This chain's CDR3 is CASSIAATAYEQYF. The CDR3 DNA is TGTGCCAGTAGTATAGCAGCGACGGCTTACGAGCAGTACTTC. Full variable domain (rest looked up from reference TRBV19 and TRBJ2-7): DGGITQSPKYLFRKEGQNVTLSCEQNLNHDAMYWYRQDPGQGLRLIYYSQIVNDFQKGDIAEGYSVSREKKESFPLTVTSAQKNPTAFYLCASSIAATAYEQYFGPGTRLTVT.

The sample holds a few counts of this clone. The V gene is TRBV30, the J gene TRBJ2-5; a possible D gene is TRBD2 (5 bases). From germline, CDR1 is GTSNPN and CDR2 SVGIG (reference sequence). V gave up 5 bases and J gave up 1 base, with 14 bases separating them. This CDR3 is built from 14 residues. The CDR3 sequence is CAWGRGLAQETQYF. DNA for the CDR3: TGTGCCTGGGGGAGAGGGCTGGCCCAAGAGACCCAGTACTTC.

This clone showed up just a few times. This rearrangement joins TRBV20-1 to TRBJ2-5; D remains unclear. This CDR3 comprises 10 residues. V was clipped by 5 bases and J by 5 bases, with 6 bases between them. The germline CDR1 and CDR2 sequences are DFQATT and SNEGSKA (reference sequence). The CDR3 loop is CSAGVETQYF. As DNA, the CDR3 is TGCAGTGCTGGGGTTGAGACCCAGTACTTC.

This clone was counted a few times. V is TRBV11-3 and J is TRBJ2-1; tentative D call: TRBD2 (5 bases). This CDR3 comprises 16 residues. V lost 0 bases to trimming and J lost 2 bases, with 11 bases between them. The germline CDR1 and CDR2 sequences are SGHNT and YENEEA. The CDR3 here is CASSLDGGVAYNEQFF. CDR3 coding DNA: TGTGCCAGCAGCTTAGATGGAGGAGTTGCCTACAATGAGCAGTTCTTC.

In DNA, the CDR3 is TGTGCGGTTGCTAGATCCTCTTTCGAGCAGTACTTC. Amino acid sequence: CAVARSSFEQYF. The chain links TRBV5-4 to TRBJ2-7, with no clear D. The CDR3 extends over 12 amino acids. Germline V gene sequence: CDR1 SGHNT, CDR2 YYREEE (reference sequence).

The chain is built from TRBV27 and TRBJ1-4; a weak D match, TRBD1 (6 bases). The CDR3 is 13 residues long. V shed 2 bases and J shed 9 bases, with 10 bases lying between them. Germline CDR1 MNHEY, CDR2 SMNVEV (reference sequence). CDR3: CASSLQGRKKLFF. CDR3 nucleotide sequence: TGTGCCAGCAGTTTACAGGGGCGGAAAAAACTGTTTTTT.

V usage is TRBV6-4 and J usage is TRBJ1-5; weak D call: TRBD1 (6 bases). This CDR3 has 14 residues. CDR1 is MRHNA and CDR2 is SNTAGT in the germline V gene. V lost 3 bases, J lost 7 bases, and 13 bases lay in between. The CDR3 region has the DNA TGTGCCAGCAGTGAAAGGGGGTCGGGGCAGCCCCAGCATTTT. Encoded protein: CASSERGSGQPQHF.

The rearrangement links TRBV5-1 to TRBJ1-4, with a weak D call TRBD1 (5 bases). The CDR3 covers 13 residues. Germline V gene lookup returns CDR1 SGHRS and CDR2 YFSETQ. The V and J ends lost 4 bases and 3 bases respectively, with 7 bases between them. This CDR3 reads CASSEQANEKLFF. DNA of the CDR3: TGCGCCAGCAGCGAACAGGCTAATGAAAAACTGTTTTTT. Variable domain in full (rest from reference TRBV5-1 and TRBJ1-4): KAGVTQTPRYLIKTRGQQVTLSCSPISGHRSVSWYQQTPGQGLQFLFEYFSETQRNKGNFPGRFSGRQFSNSRSEMNVSTLELGDSALYLCASSEQANEKLFFGSGTQLSVL.

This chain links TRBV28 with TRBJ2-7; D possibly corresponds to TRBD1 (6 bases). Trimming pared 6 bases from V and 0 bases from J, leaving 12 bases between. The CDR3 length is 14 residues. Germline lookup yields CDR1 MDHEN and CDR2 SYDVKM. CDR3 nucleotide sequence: TGTGCCAGCAGGTCCGGGACAACCTCCTACGAGCAGTACTTC. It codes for CASRSGTTSYEQYF.

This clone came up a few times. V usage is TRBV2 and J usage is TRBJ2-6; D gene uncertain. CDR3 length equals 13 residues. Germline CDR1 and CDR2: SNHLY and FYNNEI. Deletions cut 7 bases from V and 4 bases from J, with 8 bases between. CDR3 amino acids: CASILAGANVLTF. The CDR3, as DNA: TGTGCCAGCATACTGGCCGGGGCCAACGTCCTGACTTTC.

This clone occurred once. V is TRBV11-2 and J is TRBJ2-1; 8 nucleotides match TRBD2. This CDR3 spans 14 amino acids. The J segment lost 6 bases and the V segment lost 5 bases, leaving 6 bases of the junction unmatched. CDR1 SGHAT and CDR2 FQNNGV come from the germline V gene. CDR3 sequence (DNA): TGTGCCAGCAGCAACCCGCTAGCGGGCAATGAGCAGTTCTTC. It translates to CASSNPLAGNEQFF.

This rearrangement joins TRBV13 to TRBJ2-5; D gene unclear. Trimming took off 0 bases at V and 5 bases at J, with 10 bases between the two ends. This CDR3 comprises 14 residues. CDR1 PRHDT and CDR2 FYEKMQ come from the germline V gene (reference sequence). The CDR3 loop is CASSLGDRGETQYF. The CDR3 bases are TGTGCCAGCAGCTTAGGTGACCGTGGGGAGACCCAGTACTTC.

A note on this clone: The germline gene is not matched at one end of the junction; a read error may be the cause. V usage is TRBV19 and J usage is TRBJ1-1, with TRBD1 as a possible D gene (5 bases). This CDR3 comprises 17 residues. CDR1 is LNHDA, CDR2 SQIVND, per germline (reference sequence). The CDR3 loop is CASSPGAPTPRGTKAFF. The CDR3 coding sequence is TGTGCCAGTAGCCCCGGGGCCCCCACGCCCCGGGGCACTAAAGCTTTCTTT.

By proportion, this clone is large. This CDR3 is CASSYQGVNTEAFF. The CDR3 bases are TGTGCCAGCAGTTACCAGGGAGTCAACACTGAAGCTTTCTTT. This chain joins TRBV6-5 and TRBJ1-1, with D maybe TRBD1 (5 bases). The V gene lost 2 bases and the J gene lost 2 bases, with 9 bases spanning the gap. The germline CDR1 and CDR2 sequences are MNHEY and SVGAGI. This CDR3 spans 14 amino acids.